Below, 32 T cell receptor beta chains from the same sample are listed, as sequenced in a study of T cell responses to AZD1222 COVID-19 vaccine. Profiling relied on immunoSEQ multiplex PCR, and the TCRdb table lists in-frame clones only, not all of them. The profile shows some 140,000 clones, over 85% of them singletons. Sequenced here: peripheral blood, sampled on day 0 of AZD1222 vaccination. Every receptor here comes from an adult in good health.

This sequence joins TRBV29-1 and TRBJ1-1, with 7 bases matching TRBD1. The V segment lost 1 base and the J segment 5 bases; nucleotides outside the gene matches: 16. Germline V gene sequence: CDR1 SQVTM, CDR2 ANQGSEA. This CDR3 has 17 residues. The CDR3 sequence is CSVEGRAQGPGTTEAFF. In DNA, the CDR3 is TGCAGCGTTGAAGGGAGGGCACAGGGGCCGGGAACAACTGAAGCTTTCTTT.

V usage is TRBV16 and J usage is TRBJ2-7; TRBD2 aligns across 11 bases. Germline lookup yields CDR1 KGHSY and CDR2 FQNENV. This CDR3 is built from 16 residues. V shed 4 bases, J shed 0 bases, and the junction held 5 bases outside the gene matches. The CDR3 DNA sequence: TGTGCCAGCAGCCCGGGACTAGCGGTAAGCTCCTACGAGCAGTACTTC. It translates to CASSPGLAVSSYEQYF.

The chain carries TRBV10-3 and TRBJ1-1; 7 bases are a match to TRBD1. The CDR3 covers 14 residues. V shed 3 bases, J shed 2 bases, and the junction held 3 bases outside the gene matches. Germline V lookup: CDR1 ENHRY, CDR2 SYGVKD. Here the CDR3 reads CAISDKGANTEAFF. CDR3 in DNA: TGTGCCATCAGTGATAAGGGGGCAAACACTGAAGCTTTCTTT.

This clone appeared once. This sequence joins TRBV4-3 and TRBJ1-3; D gene ambiguous. Germline V gene lookup returns CDR1 LGHNA and CDR2 YSLEER. The CDR3 covers 15 residues. V was clipped by 1 base and J by 1 base, with 8 bases between them. CDR3: CASSQGSVSGNTIYF. The CDR3 coding sequence is TGCGCCAGCAGCCAAGGATCAGTATCTGGAAACACCATATATTTT.

This chain links TRBV2 with TRBJ2-7; TRBD1 is a possible D gene (6 bases). The germline V gene encodes CDR1 SNHLY and CDR2 FYNNEI. The CDR3 runs 13 residues. V lost 6 bases and J lost 3, with 12 bases in between. The CDR3 spells CASRGDTNYEQYF. DNA of the CDR3: TGTGCCAGCAGGGGGGACACCAACTACGAGCAGTACTTC.

This clone was seen a single time. This sequence joins TRBV18 and TRBJ2-1; 10 positions match TRBD2. V shed 6 bases, J shed 7 bases, and the junction held 21 bases outside the gene matches. CDR3 length: 19 amino acids. Germline V lookup: CDR1 KGHSH, CDR2 LQKENI. CDR3 sequence reads: CASSQGGLAEPSLRNEQFF. The DNA for the CDR3 is TGTGCCAGCTCGCAGGGCGGACTAGCGGAACCTAGCTTGAGGAATGAGCAGTTCTTC.

The V and J genes are TRBV30 and TRBJ2-1; D remains unclear. This CDR3 is 13 amino acids long. CDR1 and CDR2 (germline): GTSNPN, SVGIG (reference sequence). V was shortened by 0 bases and J by 4 bases, with 7 bases between the two germline ends. The CDR3 spells CAWSVNSYNEQFF. The CDR3 DNA sequence: TGTGCCTGGAGTGTTAACTCGTACAATGAGCAGTTCTTC.

The genes are TRBV3-1 (or the pseudogene TRBV3-2) and TRBJ1-2, with D possibly matching TRBD1 (5 bases). V was trimmed by 1 base and J by 3 bases, leaving 9 bases between them. In germline, CDR1 is LGHDT, CDR2 YNNKEL (reference sequence). The CDR3 is 14 amino acids. The DNA for the CDR3 is TGTGCCAGCAGCCAAGGAGGCAGGGACTATGGCTACACCTTC. Its translation: CASSQGGRDYGYTF.

The chain uses TRBV10-3 and TRBJ2-5, with D unresolved. The CDR3 has 16 amino acids. Germline V gives CDR1 ENHRY, CDR2 SYGVKD. Trimming stripped 3 bases from V and 2 bases from J, with 16 bases between. The CDR3 here is CAISDDQPNGQETQYF. The CDR3 coding sequence is TGTGCCATCAGTGACGACCAGCCGAATGGGCAAGAGACCCAGTACTTC.

The rearrangement links TRBV7-9 to TRBJ1-1, with TRBD1 as a possible D gene (5 bases). From germline, CDR1 is SEHNR and CDR2 FQNEAQ (reference sequence). The CDR3 spans 15 residues. The V end was cut by 9 bases, the J end by 6 bases, with 23 bases between. DNA of the CDR3: TGTGCCAGTAACGAAGTAGGGACCCTAGGGGCTGAAGCTTTCTTT. Protein: CASNEVGTLGAEAFF. Looking up the rest from reference TRBV7-9 and TRBJ1-1 gives the full variable domain: DTGVSQNPRHKITKRGQNVTFRCDPISEHNRLYWYRQTLGQGPEFLTYFQNEAQLEKSRLLSDRFSAERPKGSFSTLEIQRTEQGDSAMYLCASNEVGTLGAEAFFGQGTRLTVV.

This chain joins TRBV4-3 and TRBJ1-5; the D gene is possibly TRBD1 (5 bases). V shed 0 bases and J shed 4 bases, with 10 bases lying between them. The length of the CDR3 is 15 residues. Germline-derived CDR1 and CDR2 are LGHNA and YSLEER. The CDR3 region has the DNA TGCGCCAGCAGCCAAGATGACAGAATAAATCAGCCCCAGCATTTT. It encodes CASSQDDRINQPQHF.

The chain combines TRBV27 with TRBJ2-1; tentatively, D is TRBD2 (5 bases). This CDR3 is 11 amino acids long. Trimming took 8 bases from V and 9 from J, leaving 11 bases between them. From germline, CDR1 is MNHEY and CDR2 SMNVEV (reference sequence). Here the CDR3 reads CASGRGGEQFF. The CDR3 nucleotides read TGTGCCAGCGGCAGAGGAGGTGAGCAGTTCTTC.

The chain combines TRBV19 with TRBJ2-1; the match to TRBD1 covers 9 bases. The CDR3 consists of 13 residues. The germline CDR1 and CDR2 sequences are LNHDA and SQIVND (reference sequence). V was clipped by 5 bases and J by 10 bases; unmatched bases: 6. CDR3 region: CASSPDRGSEQFF. Written as DNA, the CDR3 is TGTGCCAGTAGTCCGGACAGGGGCTCGGAGCAGTTCTTC.

J is TRBJ2-1 and V is TRBV27, with TRBD2 matching 16 bases. The CDR3 totals 14 residues. The J segment lost 12 bases and the V segment lost 5 bases, leaving 4 bases of the junction unmatched. In germline, CDR1 is MNHEY, CDR2 SMNVEV (reference sequence). Written as DNA, the CDR3 is TGTGCCAGCAGTCCCGGGACTAGCGGGAGGGCGCAGTTCTTC. Translated, it gives CASSPGTSGRAQFF.

The V gene is TRBV4-2, the J gene TRBJ1-2; 9 bases align to TRBD1. The CDR3 is 14 amino acids. With V trimmed by 4 bases and J by 3 bases, 3 bases remained unmatched. Germline lookup yields CDR1 LGHNA and CDR2 YNFKEQ. CDR3 nucleotides: TGTGCCAGCAGCCCGGGACAGGGAGACTATGGCTACACCTTC. Translation gives CASSPGQGDYGYTF.

V is TRBV19 and J is TRBJ1-3; D unresolved. V lost 3 bases to trimming and J lost 2 bases, with 17 bases between them. From germline, CDR1 is LNHDA and CDR2 SQIVND (reference sequence). This CDR3 contains 17 residues. The CDR3 loop is CASSMAVGHGAGNTIYF. CDR3 DNA sequence: TGTGCCAGTAGTATGGCGGTAGGGCACGGAGCTGGAAACACCATATATTTT.

V is TRBV18 and J is TRBJ2-2, with 9 positions matching TRBD2. Germline V lookup: CDR1 KGHSH, CDR2 LQKENI. Losses at the gene ends were 1 base for V and 0 bases for J; bases not matched to a gene: 0. CDR3 length equals 16 residues. In nucleotides, the CDR3 is TGTGCCAGCTCACCACTAGCGGGAGCGAACACCGGGGAGCTGTTTTTT. It specifies CASSPLAGANTGELFF.

The chain combines TRBV30 with TRBJ2-1, with TRBD2 identical over 7 bases. Trimming took 7 bases from V and 6 from J; bases not matched to a gene: 12. The V gene's germline CDR1 is GTSNPN and CDR2 SVGIG (reference sequence). The CDR3 has 14 residues. CDR3 nucleotide sequence: TGTGCCTCCCACCGGCAGTCGGGGGGCAATGAGCAGTTCTTC. It codes for CASHRQSGGNEQFF.

V usage is TRBV10-3 and J usage is TRBJ2-1; no clear D gene. Germline V gives CDR1 ENHRY, CDR2 SYGVKD. The CDR3 length is 13 residues. V was clipped by 2 bases and J by 7 bases, with 9 bases between them. For the CDR3, the DNA is TGTGCCATCAGTGAGATCTCGCTTAATGAGCAGTTCTTC. Its protein is CAISEISLNEQFF.

The V gene is TRBV5-1, the J gene TRBJ1-2; 8 bases line up with TRBD1. The germline V gene has CDR1 SGHRS and CDR2 YFSETQ. The CDR3 sequence is 16 residues long. The V gene end was trimmed by 3 bases and the J gene end by 13 bases; junction bases not matched to a gene: 20. The CDR3 loop is CASSSYQPDRGRGSTF. The CDR3 nucleotides are TGCGCCAGCAGCTCATACCAACCTGACAGGGGCAGGGGTAGCACCTTC.

V and J are TRBV7-2 and TRBJ1-5, with no clear D. This CDR3 region has 15 residues. The ends were cut back, 1 base at V and 1 base at J, with 8 bases in the middle. From germline, CDR1 is SGHTA and CDR2 FQGNSA. The CDR3 region is CASSLVGLSNQPQHF. In DNA, the CDR3 is TGTGCCAGCAGCTTAGTTGGATTGAGCAATCAGCCCCAGCATTTT.

Only one count was recorded for this clone. This sequence joins TRBV5-4 and TRBJ1-2, with D possibly TRBD1 on 5 matching bases. Deletions cut 4 bases from V and 4 bases from J, with 11 bases between. Germline CDR1 reads SGHNT; CDR2 reads YYREEE (reference sequence). The CDR3 sequence is 13 residues long. The CDR3 region has the DNA TGTGCCAGCAGCGAGTATGGGGGCTATGGCTACACCTTC. Protein: CASSEYGGYGYTF.

The chain links TRBV27 to TRBJ2-1; D assignment may be TRBD1 or TRBD2 (5 bases each). Trimming shortened V by 4 bases and J by 1 base, and 8 bases separated the two germline ends. Germline CDR1 is MNHEY and CDR2 is SMNVEV (reference sequence). The CDR3 consists of 14 residues. The CDR3 coding sequence is TGTGCCAGCAGTTGGGGGAGTTCCTACAATGAGCAGTTCTTC. Its translation: CASSWGSSYNEQFF.

The chain recombines TRBV5-4 with TRBJ2-2; 7 positions agree with TRBD1. From germline, CDR1 is SGHNT and CDR2 YYREEE (reference sequence). Trimming at V came to 4 bases and at J to 1 base, leaving 7 bases not matched to a gene. This CDR3 has 16 amino acids. CDR3 residues: CASSPYRDRNTGELFF. CDR3 nucleotides: TGTGCCAGCAGCCCCTACCGGGACAGGAACACCGGGGAGCTGTTTTTT.

This chain uses TRBV27 with TRBJ2-2; 8 nucleotides agree with TRBD1. V lost 8 bases to trimming and J lost 4 bases; unmatched junction nucleotides: 9. The CDR3 totals 15 residues. Germline assignment: CDR1 MNHEY and CDR2 SMNVEV (reference sequence). The chain's CDR3 is CASGSDRAATGELFF. CDR3 DNA sequence: TGTGCCAGCGGTTCGGACAGGGCGGCCACCGGGGAGCTGTTTTTT.

The chain is built from TRBV19 and TRBJ1-4; D is uncertain. Germline CDR1 LNHDA, CDR2 SQIVND (reference sequence). The CDR3 is 12 amino acids. The ends were cut back, 7 bases at V and 4 bases at J, with 7 bases in the middle. The CDR3 coding sequence is TGTGCCAGTAACGCTAATAATGAAAAACTGTTTTTT. It is translated as CASNANNEKLFF.

The chain carries TRBV29-1 and TRBJ1-1, with a possible D match to TRBD1 (5 bases). V was shortened by 4 bases and J by 1 base, with 10 bases between the two germline ends. CDR1 SQVTM and CDR2 ANQGSEA come from the germline V gene. This CDR3 region has 13 residues. The CDR3 reads CSVAGGRNTEAFF. In DNA form, the CDR3 reads TGCAGCGTTGCTGGGGGACGGAACACTGAAGCTTTCTTT.

This clone was seen a single time. The V gene is TRBV27, the J gene TRBJ1-2, with a tentative D call TRBD1 (5 bases). The CDR3 has 13 residues. V dropped 5 bases and J dropped 3 bases, with 10 bases sitting between them. The germline gives CDR1 MNHEY, CDR2 SMNVEV (reference sequence). CDR3: CASSPTGYYGYTF. The CDR3 bases are TGTGCCAGCAGTCCCACAGGTTACTATGGCTACACCTTC.

The chain links TRBV7-2 to TRBJ2-7; D unclear. The length of the CDR3 is 14 residues. V gave up 3 bases and J gave up 2 bases, with 11 bases separating them. CDR1 is SGHTA and CDR2 is FQGNSA in the germline V gene. DNA for the CDR3: TGTGCCAGCAGCTTTTCATCTGGGACCTACGAGCAGTACTTC. This sequence encodes CASSFSSGTYEQYF.

The chain has TRBV4-3 and TRBJ2-7, with D possibly being TRBD1 (6 bases). The CDR3 spans 16 residues. Germline V CDR1 and CDR2: LGHNA, YSLEER. Trimming shortened V by 0 bases and J by 2 bases, and 14 bases separated the two germline ends. In DNA form, the CDR3 reads TGCGCCAGCAGCCAAGACCTAACAGGGATTCCCTACGAGCAGTACTTC. Its translation is CASSQDLTGIPYEQYF.

This rearrangement joins TRBV5-1 to TRBJ2-1; a weak D match, TRBD2 (5 bases). The CDR3 covers 15 residues. The V end lost 0 bases, the J end lost 4 bases, and 11 bases lay between the germline ends. The V gene's germline CDR1 is SGHRS and CDR2 YFSETQ. CDR3 nucleotides: TGCGCCAGCAGCTTGGGGGCTAGCAGTTACAATGAGCAGTTCTTC. Encoded protein: CASSLGASSYNEQFF.

The chain is built from TRBV28 and TRBJ2-2; 10 positions match TRBD1. The junction had 9 bases not matched to a gene; V was cut back by 4 bases and J by 4 bases. This CDR3 has 17 residues. CDR1 is MDHEN, CDR2 SYDVKM, per germline. The chain's CDR3 is CASSSHPGQGSTGELFF. In DNA, the CDR3 is TGTGCCAGCAGTTCTCATCCGGGACAGGGGAGCACCGGGGAGCTGTTTTTT. The variable domain in full, completed from reference TRBV28 and TRBJ2-2, reads DVKVTQSSRYLVKRTGEKVFLECVQDMDHENMFWYRQDPGLGLRLIYFSYDVKMKEKGDIPEGYSVSREKKERFSLILESASTNQTSMYLCASSSHPGQGSTGELFFGEGSRLTVL.